These T cell receptor beta chains were read from a single sample in a study of T cell responses to AZD1222 COVID-19 vaccine. TCRdb's copy holds only in-frame clones and misses some; the assay was immunoSEQ multiplex PCR. This table holds 40,000 to 50,000 clones, 65% to 85% found once. Sequenced material: peripheral blood, taken 28 days after the second AZD1222 dose. Receptors originate from an adult who received the AZD1222 COVID-19 vaccine. Each CDR3 is given with its conserved first and last residue. Each record gives: D gene, J gene, clone size, V gene, CDR3 DNA, CDR3 protein. The D gene is left open where the match is weak. Expanded clones are given a class, and other clones once, few, many or no size at all.

. TRBJ1-2 once TRBV3-1/TRBV3-2 TGTGCCAGCAGCCCATTGTCAGTCGGAGGTTATGGCTACACCTTC CASSPLSVGGYGYTF
. TRBJ2-3 . TRBV19 TGTGCCAGTAGTTCCAGGGGCGGGGATACGCAGTATTTT CASSSRGGDTQYF
. TRBJ1-1 few TRBV10-3 TGTGCCATCAGTGAGGTGGGGTCTGAAGCTTTCTTT CAISEVGSEAFF
. TRBJ2-1 . TRBV7-2 TGTGCCAGCAGCCTCGGGCCACGGCGGCCCATGGACAATGAGCAGTTCTTC CASSLGPRRPMDNEQFF
. TRBJ1-4 . TRBV7-9 TGTGCCAGCAGCTTGGGTCCCCTGACTGAAAAACTGTTTTTT CASSLGPLTEKLFF
TRBD1 TRBJ1-1 . TRBV5-4 TGTGCCAGCAGCTGGAAACAGGGGTGGGAAGCTTTCTTT CASSWKQGWEAFF
. TRBJ1-4 . TRBV6-5 TGTGCCAGCAGTTACATGTGGGGGAGTGAAAAACTGTTTTTT CASSYMWGSEKLFF
TRBD2 TRBJ2-7 . TRBV3-1/TRBV3-2 TGTGCCAGCAGCCACGTCGATCTAGCGGGGGGATACGAGCAGTACTTC CASSHVDLAGGYEQYF
. TRBJ1-2 few TRBV11-2 TGTGCCAGCAGCTTTCGCCTATTAGCAGACAGGCAAGAGGGCTACACCTTC CASSFRLLADRQEGYTF
TRBD1 TRBJ2-7 . TRBV5-1 TGCGCCAGCCGGACAGGGGGCTCTACCTACGAGCAGTACTTC CASRTGGSTYEQYF
. TRBJ2-1 . TRBV11-2 TGTGCCAGCAGCTTAAAAAGCGACTGGAATGAGCAGTTCTTC CASSLKSDWNEQFF
. TRBJ2-5 . TRBV15 TGTGCCACCAGCAGAGCTGGGACACGGGAGACCCAGTACTTC CATSRAGTRETQYF
TRBD1 TRBJ2-7 . TRBV6-5 TGTGCCAGCAGGGGCGGACAGGGACGCTACGAGCAGTACTTC CASRGGQGRYEQYF
TRBD2 TRBJ2-2 . TRBV15 TGTGCCACCAGCATAGGCGGTAGCGGGTTGACCGGGGAGCTGTTTTTT CATSIGGSGLTGELFF
. TRBJ1-6 . TRBV28 TGTGCAAGCGAGCGGGTGGATAATTCACCCCTCCACTTT CASERVDNSPLHF
TRBD2 TRBJ2-3 . TRBV9 TGTGCCAGCAGCGGAGTGGGACACCCGCCTTGGACTAGCGGGGGGCAAGGCCCAGATACGCAGTATTTT CASSGVGHPPWTSGGQGPDTQYF
. TRBJ2-6 . TRBV27 TGTGCCAGCAGTCCCGGATACCAACACGGGGGAAGTTCCGGGGCCAACGTCCTGACTTTC CASSPGYQHGGSSGANVLTF
TRBD1 TRBJ1-1 . TRBV27 TGTGCCAGCAGTCAGGGGGCGCGGAGGAACACTGAAGCTTTCTTT CASSQGARRNTEAFF
. TRBJ2-3 . TRBV5-4 TGTGCCAGCAGCTTAGTCACAGATACGCAGTATTTT CASSLVTDTQYF
TRBD2 TRBJ2-1 . TRBV4-2 TGTGCCAGCAGCCAAGATCGGGGGGAGAATGAGCAGTTCTTC CASSQDRGENEQFF